A single sample is the source of the 10 T cell receptor beta chains below, sequenced in a study of blood T cell repertoires in COVID-19. Method: immunoSEQ multiplex PCR; TCRdb's copy keeps in-frame clones and lacks some. The sample carries some 340,000 clones, around 83% recorded once. Sequencing was carried out using peripheral blood. Source of these receptors: a man between 25 and 39 years old with active or convalescent COVID-19.

The genes are TRBV28 and TRBJ1-5, with D hard to call. The CDR3 has 15 residues. V was shortened by 4 bases and J by 0 bases, with 10 bases between the two germline ends. Germline V gene data show CDR1 as MDHEN and CDR2 as SYDVKM. CDR3 protein: CASSSAQHSNQPQHF. CDR3 sequence (DNA): TGTGCCAGCAGTTCTGCACAACATAGCAATCAGCCCCAGCATTTT.

The chain recombines TRBV5-6 with TRBJ1-6, with D hard to call. V was pared by 0 bases and J by 13 bases, with 20 bases between. Germline loops: CDR1 SGHDT, CDR2 YYEEEE. This CDR3 is 16 amino acids long. Written as DNA, the CDR3 is TGTGCCAGCAGCTTGGGGTATCATTCTATTGCATGGCCCCTCCACTTT. Translated: CASSLGYHSIAWPLHF. The full variable domain, rest sourced from reference TRBV5-6 and TRBJ1-6, is DAGVTQSPTHLIKTRGQQVTLRCSPKSGHDTVSWYQQALGQGPQFIFQYYEEEERQRGNFPDRFSGHQFPNYSSELNVNALLLGDSALYLCASSLGYHSIAWPLHFGNGTRLTVT.

The chain recombines TRBV3-1 (or the pseudogene TRBV3-2) with TRBJ2-1; the D is unclear. The CDR3 spans 14 residues. CDR1 LGHDT and CDR2 YNNKEL come from the germline V gene (reference sequence). With 5 bases removed from V and 0 bases from J, the gap between germline ends came to 8 bases. This CDR3 reads CASSSLSSYNEQFF. CDR3 bases: TGTGCCAGCAGCTCCCTGAGCTCCTACAATGAGCAGTTCTTC.

This chain links TRBV7-2 with TRBJ1-6; 9 positions agree with TRBD1. The CDR3 runs to 16 residues. Trimming cost V 0 bases and J 9 bases; bases outside gene matches: 6. CDR1 is SGHTA and CDR2 is FQGNSA in the germline V gene. The CDR3 loop reads CASSLATGTGPSPLHF. CDR3 sequence (DNA): TGTGCCAGCAGCTTAGCCACCGGGACAGGGCCTTCACCCCTCCACTTT.

This rearrangement joins TRBV19 to TRBJ2-2; D gene ambiguous. This CDR3 is built from 15 residues. The V and J ends lost 1 base and 6 bases respectively, with 12 bases between them. CDR1 LNHDA and CDR2 SQIVND come from the germline V gene (reference sequence). The CDR3 loop is CASSIVGAMSGELFF. In DNA, the CDR3 is TGTGCCAGTAGTATAGTGGGCGCCATGTCCGGGGAGCTGTTTTTT.

The chain employs TRBV30 and TRBJ1-3; D uncertain. V was shortened by 0 bases and J by 1 base, with 10 bases between the two germline ends. Germline V lookup: CDR1 GTSNPN, CDR2 SVGIG (reference sequence). The CDR3 sequence is 15 residues long. The CDR3 coding sequence is TGTGCCTGGAGTGTACTAAGGTTATCTGGAAACACCATATATTTT. Its protein is CAWSVLRLSGNTIYF.

The gene calls are TRBV2 and TRBJ2-7, with 8 nucleotides matching TRBD1. CDR3 length: 12 residues. Trimming at V came to 8 bases and at J to 2 bases, leaving 2 bases not matched to a gene. Germline assignment: CDR1 SNHLY and CDR2 FYNNEI. DNA for the CDR3: TGTGCCAGCGGCAGGGGGCCCTACGAGCAGTACTTC. Translated, it gives CASGRGPYEQYF.

This chain uses TRBV28 with TRBJ2-7; TRBD1 aligns across 9 bases. Germline V gives CDR1 MDHEN, CDR2 SYDVKM. With 3 bases clipped from V and 3 bases from J, the junction kept 6 bases outside the gene matches. This CDR3 is 15 amino acids long. CDR3 in amino acids: CASSFLRDRDYEQYF. CDR3 bases: TGTGCCAGCAGTTTTTTAAGGGACAGGGACTACGAGCAGTACTTC.

The chain has TRBV18 and TRBJ2-3, with D unresolved. The CDR3 totals 14 residues. The germline V and J ends were trimmed by 4 bases and 0 bases, with 8 bases remaining between them. Per germline, CDR1 KGHSH and CDR2 LQKENI. CDR3 DNA sequence: TGTGCCAGCTCACACGGTTCTAGCACAGATACGCAGTATTTT. Protein product: CASSHGSSTDTQYF.

This chain links TRBV6-5 with TRBJ1-2, with 8 bases fitting TRBD1. CDR3 length: 14 residues. The germline V gene has CDR1 MNHEY and CDR2 SVGAGI. With V trimmed by 8 bases and J by 8 bases, 13 bases remained unmatched. CDR3 bases: TGTGCCAGCGCGAACCTCGGGACAGGTCGAGGCTACACCTTC. This sequence encodes CASANLGTGRGYTF.